Shown below are 9 T cell receptor beta chains from a single sample sequenced in a study of shared clonotypes between healthy human individuals. Sequencing was performed with immunoSEQ multiplex PCR; in TCRdb, only in-frame clones are kept and a portion is missing. This repertoire shows about 2.4 million clones, around 94% found once; its top ten account for 0.14%. The sequencing sample was made of naive CD4+ T cells sorted from blood. Subset specified: CD45RA+ positively selected. The receptor source for this set is a man aged 18-30 years in good health.

This clone has more than one count but fewer than ten. The chain uses TRBV30 and TRBJ1-5; weak D call: TRBD1 (5 bases). Germline assignment: CDR1 GTSNPN and CDR2 SVGIG (reference sequence). Deletions cut 5 bases from V and 7 bases from J, with 15 bases between. The CDR3 extends over 13 amino acids. CDR3 loop: CAWSGAEGQPQHF. The CDR3 DNA reads as TGTGCCTGGTCCGGGGCCGAAGGACAGCCCCAGCATTTT.

This sequence joins TRBV5-1 and TRBJ1-6; D call uncertain. V was clipped by 7 bases and J by 8 bases, with 16 bases between them. Germline-derived CDR1 and CDR2 are SGHRS and YFSETQ. There are 14 residues in the CDR3. The CDR3, as DNA: TGCGCCAGCGACGGGAAATTCGGGGATTCACCCCTCCACTTT. It yields the protein CASDGKFGDSPLHF.

J is TRBJ2-3 and V is TRBV5-4, with TRBD1 matching over 8 bases. Trimming cost V 8 bases and J 4 bases; bases outside gene matches: 9. CDR1 and CDR2 from the germline V gene are SGHNT and YYREEE (reference sequence). This CDR3 has 14 amino acids. CDR3 loop: CASKRDRYADTQYF. CDR3 nucleotides: TGTGCCAGTAAGAGGGACAGGTACGCAGATACGCAGTATTTT.

The chain employs TRBV11-2 and TRBJ2-7; no clear D. The CDR3 extends over 13 amino acids. CDR1 SGHAT and CDR2 FQNNGV come from the germline V gene. V was clipped by 3 bases and J by 5 bases, with 11 bases between them. CDR3 in amino acids: CASSFLSVDEQYF. Written as DNA, the CDR3 is TGTGCCAGCAGCTTCCTCAGCGTAGACGAGCAGTACTTC.

The rearrangement uses TRBV7-9 and TRBJ2-1; 8 nucleotides line up with TRBD2. The CDR3 has 16 amino acids. From germline, CDR1 is SEHNR and CDR2 FQNEAQ (reference sequence). J was trimmed by 7 bases and V by 3 bases; bases with no gene match: 11. CDR3 residues: CASSFYLAGGGNEQFF. In nucleotides, the CDR3 is TGTGCCAGCAGCTTTTATCTGGCGGGAGGTGGGAATGAGCAGTTCTTC.

The genes are TRBV7-9 and TRBJ1-1, with D possibly being TRBD1 (6 bases). This CDR3 is 13 amino acids long. Germline CDR1 SEHNR, CDR2 FQNEAQ (reference sequence). With 11 bases removed from V and 5 bases from J, the gap between germline ends came to 18 bases. CDR3 nucleotides: TGTGCCTTACAAGGGGGTCTGGGGACTGAAGCTTTCTTT. It codes for CALQGGLGTEAFF.

The rearrangement uses TRBV30 and TRBJ2-1; no clear D. Germline CDR1 GTSNPN, CDR2 SVGIG (reference sequence). The CDR3 spans 15 residues. V gave up 3 bases and J gave up 2 bases, with 14 bases separating them. CDR3 protein: CAWSKRTGTYNEQFF. CDR3 coding DNA: TGTGCCTGGAGCAAGAGAACGGGTACCTACAATGAGCAGTTCTTC.

The chain couples TRBV6-1 to TRBJ2-7, with D tentatively TRBD1 or TRBD2 (6 bases each). The CDR3 is 13 amino acids. Deletions cut 0 bases from V and 7 bases from J, with 10 bases between. Germline V gene sequence: CDR1 MNHNS, CDR2 SASEGT. The CDR3 reads CASSEAGGREQYF. The CDR3 DNA reads TGTGCCAGCAGTGAAGCTGGGGGGCGTGAGCAGTACTTC.

V is TRBV7-9 and J is TRBJ2-7; 13 bases agree with TRBD2. This CDR3 comprises 16 residues. V dropped 6 bases and J dropped 2; count of bases not matched to a gene: 7. Germline CDR1 SEHNR, CDR2 FQNEAQ (reference sequence). CDR3 region: CASSHTSGRAPYEQYF. DNA for the CDR3: TGTGCCAGCAGTCACACTAGCGGGAGGGCCCCCTACGAGCAGTACTTC.